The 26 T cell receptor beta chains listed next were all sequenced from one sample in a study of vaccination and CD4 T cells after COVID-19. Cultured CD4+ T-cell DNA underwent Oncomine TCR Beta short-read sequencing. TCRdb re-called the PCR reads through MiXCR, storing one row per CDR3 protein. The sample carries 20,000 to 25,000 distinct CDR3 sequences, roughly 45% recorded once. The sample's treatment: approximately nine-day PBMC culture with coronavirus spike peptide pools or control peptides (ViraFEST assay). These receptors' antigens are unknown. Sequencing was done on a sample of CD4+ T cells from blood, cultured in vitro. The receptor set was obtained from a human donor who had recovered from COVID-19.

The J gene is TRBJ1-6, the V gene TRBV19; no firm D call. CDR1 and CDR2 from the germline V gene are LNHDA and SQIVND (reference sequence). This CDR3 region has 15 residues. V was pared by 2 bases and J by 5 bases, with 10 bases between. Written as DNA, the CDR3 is TGTGCCAGTAGTATAAAAGCAATCGATAATTCACCCCTCCACTTT. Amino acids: CASSIKAIDNSPLHF.

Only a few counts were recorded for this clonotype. The CDR3 is CASSPASKQGNEQYF. As DNA, the CDR3 is TGTGCCAGCTCACCGGCGAGCAAACAGGGGAATGAGCAGTACTTC. J is TRBJ2-7 and V is TRBV18; 7 nucleotides agree with TRBD1. CDR1 and CDR2 (germline): KGHSH, LQKENI. The CDR3 extends over 15 amino acids. V shed 3 bases and J 7 bases; nucleotides not matched to a gene: 12. The variable domain in full, with the rest retrieved from reference TRBV18 and TRBJ2-7, is NAGVMQNPRHLVRRRGQEARLRCSPMKGHSHVYWYRQLPEEGLKFMVYLQKENIIDESGMPKERFSAEFPKEGPSILRIQQVVRGDSAAYFCASSPASKQGNEQYFGPGTRLTVT.

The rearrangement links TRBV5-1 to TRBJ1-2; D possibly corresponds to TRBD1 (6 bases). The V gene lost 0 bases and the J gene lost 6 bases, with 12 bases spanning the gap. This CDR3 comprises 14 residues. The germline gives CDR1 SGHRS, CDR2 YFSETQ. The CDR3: CASSLGRTVNGYTF. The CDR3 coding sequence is TGCGCCAGCAGCTTGGGTCGGACAGTAAATGGCTACACCTTC.

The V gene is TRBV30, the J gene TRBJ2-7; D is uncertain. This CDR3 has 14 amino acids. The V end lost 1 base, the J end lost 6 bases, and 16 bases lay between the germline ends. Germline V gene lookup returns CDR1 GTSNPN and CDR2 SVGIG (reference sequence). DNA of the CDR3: TGTGCCTGGAGTGGTTACAGTGGCTGGGCCGAGCAGTACTTC. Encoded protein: CAWSGYSGWAEQYF.

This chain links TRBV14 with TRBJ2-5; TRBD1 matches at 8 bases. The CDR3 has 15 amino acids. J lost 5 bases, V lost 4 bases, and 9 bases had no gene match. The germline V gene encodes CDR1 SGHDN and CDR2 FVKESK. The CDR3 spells CASSPRTGRGETQYF. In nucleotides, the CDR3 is TGTGCCAGCAGCCCCCGGACAGGGAGAGGGGAGACCCAGTACTTC.

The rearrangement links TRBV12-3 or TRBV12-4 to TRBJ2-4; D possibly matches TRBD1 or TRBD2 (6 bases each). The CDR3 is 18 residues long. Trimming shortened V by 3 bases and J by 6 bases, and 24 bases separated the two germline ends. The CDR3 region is CASSFRVKFGGHGNIQYF. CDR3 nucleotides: TGTGCCAGCAGTTTTAGGGTTAAGTTTGGGGGGCATGGAAACATTCAGTACTTC.

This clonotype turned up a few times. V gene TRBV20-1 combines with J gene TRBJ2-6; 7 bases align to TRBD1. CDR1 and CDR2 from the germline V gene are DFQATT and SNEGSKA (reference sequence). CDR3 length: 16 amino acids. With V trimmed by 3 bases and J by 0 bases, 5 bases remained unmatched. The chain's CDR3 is CSARTGQASGANVLTF. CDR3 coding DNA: TGCAGTGCTAGGACAGGACAGGCCTCTGGGGCCAACGTCCTGACTTTC.

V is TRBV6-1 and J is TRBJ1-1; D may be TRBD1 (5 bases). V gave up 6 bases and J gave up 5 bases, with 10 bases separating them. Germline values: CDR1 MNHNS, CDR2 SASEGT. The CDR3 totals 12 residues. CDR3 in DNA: TGTGCCAGCAGGGGGCGGTTAACTGAAGCTTTCTTT. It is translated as CASRGRLTEAFF.

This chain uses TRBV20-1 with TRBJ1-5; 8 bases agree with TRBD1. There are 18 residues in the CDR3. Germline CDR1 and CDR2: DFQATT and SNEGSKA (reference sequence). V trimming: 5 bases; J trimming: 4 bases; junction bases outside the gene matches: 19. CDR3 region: CSAPRLDRVSSGNQPQHF. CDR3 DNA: TGCAGTGCTCCACGTTTGGACAGGGTATCTTCTGGGAATCAGCCCCAGCATTTT.

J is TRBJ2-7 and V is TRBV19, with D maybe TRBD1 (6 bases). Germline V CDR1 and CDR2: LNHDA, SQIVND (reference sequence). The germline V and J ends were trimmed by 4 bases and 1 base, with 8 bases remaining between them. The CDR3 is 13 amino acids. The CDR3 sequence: CASSRTVSYEQYF. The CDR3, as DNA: TGTGCCAGTAGTAGGACAGTTTCCTACGAGCAGTACTTC.

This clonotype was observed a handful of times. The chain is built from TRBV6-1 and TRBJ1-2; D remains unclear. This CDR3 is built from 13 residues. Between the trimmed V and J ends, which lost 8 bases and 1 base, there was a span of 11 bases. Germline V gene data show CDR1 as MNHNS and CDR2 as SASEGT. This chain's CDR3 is CASRSAINYGYTF. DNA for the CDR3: TGTGCCAGCCGATCAGCCATTAACTATGGCTACACCTTC.

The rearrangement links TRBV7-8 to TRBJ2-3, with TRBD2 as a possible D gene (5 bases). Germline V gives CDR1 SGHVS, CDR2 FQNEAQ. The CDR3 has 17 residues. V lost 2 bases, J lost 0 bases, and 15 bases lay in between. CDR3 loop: CASSLNGMAESTDTQYF. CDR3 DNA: TGTGCCAGCAGCTTAAACGGGATGGCGGAGAGCACAGATACGCAGTATTTT.

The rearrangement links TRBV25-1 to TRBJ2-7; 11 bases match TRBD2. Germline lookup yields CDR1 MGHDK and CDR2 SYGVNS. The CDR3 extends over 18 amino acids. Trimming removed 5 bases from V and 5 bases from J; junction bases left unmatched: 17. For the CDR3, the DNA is TGTGCCAGCAGTTCGTCCGTAGCGGGAGGGCCCGGGACTGACGAGCAGTACTTC. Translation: CASSSSVAGGPGTDEQYF.

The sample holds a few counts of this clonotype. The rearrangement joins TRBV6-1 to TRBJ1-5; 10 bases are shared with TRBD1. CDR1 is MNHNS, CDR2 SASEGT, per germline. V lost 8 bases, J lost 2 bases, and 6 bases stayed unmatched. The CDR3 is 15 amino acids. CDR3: CASFPGQGGNQPQHF. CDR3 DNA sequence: TGTGCCAGCTTTCCTGGACAGGGGGGCAATCAGCCCCAGCATTTT.

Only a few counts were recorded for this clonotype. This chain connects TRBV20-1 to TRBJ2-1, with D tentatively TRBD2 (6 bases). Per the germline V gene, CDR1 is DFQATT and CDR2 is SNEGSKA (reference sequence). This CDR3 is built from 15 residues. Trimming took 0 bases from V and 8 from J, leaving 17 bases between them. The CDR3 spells CSARDPVRTIDEQFF. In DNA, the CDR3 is TGCAGTGCTAGAGATCCCGTAAGGACTATCGATGAGCAGTTCTTC.

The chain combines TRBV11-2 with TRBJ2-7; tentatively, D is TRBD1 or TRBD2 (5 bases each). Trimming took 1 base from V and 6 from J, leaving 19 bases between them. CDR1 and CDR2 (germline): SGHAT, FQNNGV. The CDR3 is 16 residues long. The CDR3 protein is CASSLVRVRELGEQYF. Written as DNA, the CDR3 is TGTGCCAGCAGCTTAGTTAGGGTCAGGGAGTTAGGCGAGCAGTACTTC.

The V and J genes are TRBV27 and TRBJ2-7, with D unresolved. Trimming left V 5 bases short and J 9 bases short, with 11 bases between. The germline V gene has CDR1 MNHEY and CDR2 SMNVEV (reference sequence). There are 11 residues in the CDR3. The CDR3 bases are TGTGCCAGCAGTCGATACGGAAGGCAGTACTTC. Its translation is CASSRYGRQYF.

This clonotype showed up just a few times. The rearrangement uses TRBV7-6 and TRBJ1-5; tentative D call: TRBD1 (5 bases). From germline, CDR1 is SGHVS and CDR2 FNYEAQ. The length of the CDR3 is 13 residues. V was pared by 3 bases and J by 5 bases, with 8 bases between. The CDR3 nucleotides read TGTGCCAGCAGCTTTGGGGGGGATCAGCCCCAGCATTTT. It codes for CASSFGGDQPQHF.

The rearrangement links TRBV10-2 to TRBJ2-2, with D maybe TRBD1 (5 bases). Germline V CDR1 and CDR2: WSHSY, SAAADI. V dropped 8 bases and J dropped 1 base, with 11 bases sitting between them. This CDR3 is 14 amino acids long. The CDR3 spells CASGHTLNTGELFF. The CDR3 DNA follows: TGCGCCAGCGGACACACTTTGAACACCGGGGAGCTGTTTTTT.

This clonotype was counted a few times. The CDR3 sequence is CASSYVTGNYGYTF. CDR3 sequence (DNA): TGTGCCAGCAGTTACGTTACAGGGAACTATGGCTACACCTTC. J is TRBJ1-2 and V is TRBV6-2 or TRBV6-3; TRBD1 is a possible D gene (6 bases). The CDR3 extends over 14 amino acids. Between the trimmed V and J ends, which lost 2 bases and 2 bases, there was a span of 9 bases. Looked up from germline, CDR1 is MNHEY and CDR2 is SVGEGT.

The CDR3 region is CASSLGLAGGPHNEQFF. The CDR3 DNA follows: TGTGCCAGCAGCTTAGGGTTGGCGGGAGGGCCGCACAATGAGCAGTTCTTC. The genes are TRBV7-8 and TRBJ2-1; TRBD2 matches 9 bases. There are 17 residues in the CDR3. Trimming cost V 1 base and J 5 bases; bases outside gene matches: 9. Germline-derived CDR1 and CDR2 are SGHVS and FQNEAQ.

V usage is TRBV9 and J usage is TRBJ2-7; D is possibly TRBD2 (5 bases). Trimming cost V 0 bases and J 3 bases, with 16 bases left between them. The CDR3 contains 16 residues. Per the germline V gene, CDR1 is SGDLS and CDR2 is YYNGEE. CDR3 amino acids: CASSVADSFGGYEQYF. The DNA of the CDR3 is TGTGCCAGCAGCGTAGCGGACTCCTTTGGTGGCTACGAGCAGTACTTC.

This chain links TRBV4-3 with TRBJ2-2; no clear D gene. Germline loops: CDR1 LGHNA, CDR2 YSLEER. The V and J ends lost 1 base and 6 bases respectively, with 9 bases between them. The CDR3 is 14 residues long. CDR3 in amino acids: CASSQAPSSGELFF. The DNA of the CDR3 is TGCGCCAGCAGCCAAGCCCCCTCCTCCGGGGAGCTGTTTTTT.

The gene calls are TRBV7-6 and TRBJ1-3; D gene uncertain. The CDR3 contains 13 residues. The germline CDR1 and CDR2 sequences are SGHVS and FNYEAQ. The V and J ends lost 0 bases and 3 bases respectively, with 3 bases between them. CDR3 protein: CASSLADGNTIYF. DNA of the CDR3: TGTGCCAGCAGCTTAGCGGATGGAAACACCATATATTTT.

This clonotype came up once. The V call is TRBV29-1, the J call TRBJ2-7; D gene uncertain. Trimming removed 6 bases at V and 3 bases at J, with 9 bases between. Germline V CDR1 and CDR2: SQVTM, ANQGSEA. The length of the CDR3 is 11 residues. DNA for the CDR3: TGCAGCGTCGCCGCGGACTACGAGCAGTACTTC. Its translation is CSVAADYEQYF.

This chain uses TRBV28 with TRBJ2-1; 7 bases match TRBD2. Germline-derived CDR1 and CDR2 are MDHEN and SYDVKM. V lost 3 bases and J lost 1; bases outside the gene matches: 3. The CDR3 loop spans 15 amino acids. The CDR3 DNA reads TGTGCCAGCAGTTTCATGGGGGGGTCCTACAATGAGCAGTTCTTC. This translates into CASSFMGGSYNEQFF.